This T cell receptor (beta chain) was recorded in a study of T cell responses to AZD1222 COVID-19 vaccine. Overall study findings and caveats: Among the donors, most were white British and more were female, and clonal diversity was possibly underestimated. Sampling that yielded the repertoires occurred only after the peak T cell response.

Assay: immunoSEQ multiplex PCR; the TCRdb copy retains only in-frame clones and omits some. Among approximately 120,000 clones listed, roughly 87% were seen once. This clone was counted a single time. The antigen remains undetermined. Samples with a second dose at about 4 or about 12 weeks were pooled together. The CDR3 is 13 residues long. The sequences come from peripheral blood, collected 28 days after the second AZD1222 dose. V gene TRBV21-1 combines with J gene TRBJ1-5. TRBV21-1 is recorded as a pseudogene. The TCR originated in an adult who received the AZD1222 COVID-19 vaccine. In DNA, the CDR3 is TGTGCCAGCAGCAGGGCGGCCGCTCAGCCCCAGCATTTT. Translation: CASSRAAAQPQHF.